The rows below give T cell receptor beta chains drawn from one sample of a study of shared clonotypes between healthy human individuals. Produced via immunoSEQ multiplex PCR; TCRdb's table is partial and in-frame only. Altogether approximately 2,300,000 clones are present, less than 95% being singletons, with the ten largest covering 0.37%. The sequenced sample was naive CD4+ T cells from PBMCs. All receptors come from a man between 18 and 35 years old in good health. Some clones in this sample may be carry-over from other donors' samples. The CDR3 runs from the conserved cysteine through the conserved F or W. The order of the fields is J gene, clone size, D gene, V gene, CDR3 protein, CDR3 DNA. D genes are given only for firm matches. Size is stated for part of the rows, as once, few or many counts, or as a class when the clone is expanded.

j_call: TRBJ2-7; clone_size: .; d_call: TRBD1; v_call: TRBV5-4; cdr3_aa: CASSRGTGGFYEQYF; cdr3_nt: TGTGCCAGCAGCCGAGGGACAGGGGGGTTTTACGAGCAGTACTTC
j_call: TRBJ2-1; clone_size: .; d_call: .; v_call: TRBV7-6; cdr3_aa: CASSRWDSWQFF; cdr3_nt: TGTGCCAGCAGCCGTTGGGACTCTTGGCAGTTCTTC
j_call: TRBJ2-7; clone_size: .; d_call: TRBD1; v_call: TRBV6-6; cdr3_aa: CASSYSQTGYEQYF; cdr3_nt: TGTGCCAGCAGTTACTCACAGACAGGGTACGAGCAGTACTTC
j_call: TRBJ2-7; clone_size: .; d_call: TRBD1; v_call: TRBV4-1; cdr3_aa: CASSQPRQGYEQYF; cdr3_nt: TGCGCCAGCAGCCAACCGAGACAGGGATACGAGCAGTACTTC
j_call: TRBJ1-1; clone_size: few; d_call: .; v_call: TRBV7-9; cdr3_aa: CASSLLGVNTEAFF; cdr3_nt: TGTGCCAGCAGCTTACTAGGGGTCAACACTGAAGCTTTCTTT
j_call: TRBJ2-5; clone_size: .; d_call: .; v_call: TRBV28; cdr3_aa: CASSSSQETQYF; cdr3_nt: TGTGCCAGCAGTTCGAGCCAAGAGACCCAGTACTTC
j_call: TRBJ1-4; clone_size: .; d_call: TRBD1; v_call: TRBV28; cdr3_aa: CASSFQGATNEKLFF; cdr3_nt: TGTGCCAGCAGTTTCCAGGGGGCAACTAATGAAAAACTGTTTTTT
j_call: TRBJ2-3; clone_size: .; d_call: TRBD2; v_call: TRBV7-2; cdr3_aa: CASSLRREGTDTQYF; cdr3_nt: TGTGCCAGCAGCTTAAGGCGGGAGGGCACAGATACGCAGTATTTT
j_call: TRBJ2-6; clone_size: once; d_call: .; v_call: TRBV5-1; cdr3_aa: CASSLGTAGANVLTF; cdr3_nt: TGCGCCAGCAGCTTGGGAACAGCCGGGGCCAACGTCCTGACTTTC
j_call: TRBJ1-5; clone_size: few; d_call: .; v_call: TRBV2; cdr3_aa: CASGRAYQPQHF; cdr3_nt: TGTGCCAGCGGGAGGGCGTATCAGCCCCAGCATTTT
j_call: TRBJ2-1; clone_size: .; d_call: .; v_call: TRBV7-3; cdr3_aa: CASSPNTGRDQFF; cdr3_nt: TGTGCCAGCAGCCCTAACACTGGCAGGGATCAGTTCTTC
j_call: TRBJ1-2; clone_size: .; d_call: TRBD1; v_call: TRBV2; cdr3_aa: CASRRTGNGYTF; cdr3_nt: TGTGCCAGCAGGAGGACAGGGAATGGCTACACCTTC
j_call: TRBJ2-7; clone_size: .; d_call: TRBD2; v_call: TRBV7-8; cdr3_aa: CASSLVAGGGISYEQYF; cdr3_nt: TGTGCCAGCAGCTTAGTAGCGGGAGGGGGCATCTCCTACGAGCAGTACTTC
j_call: TRBJ1-3; clone_size: .; d_call: .; v_call: TRBV28; cdr3_aa: CASSLLGGTIYF; cdr3_nt: TGTGCCAGCAGTTTACTGGGGGGGACCATATATTTT
j_call: TRBJ1-1; clone_size: .; d_call: .; v_call: TRBV29-1; cdr3_aa: CSVEDPRSRWNTEAFF; cdr3_nt: TGCAGCGTTGAAGATCCTCGCAGCCGATGGAACACTGAAGCTTTCTTT
j_call: TRBJ2-2; clone_size: .; d_call: .; v_call: TRBV7-6; cdr3_aa: CASSLAQSTGELFF; cdr3_nt: TGTGCCAGCAGCTTAGCCCAGAGCACCGGGGAGCTGTTTTTT
j_call: TRBJ2-2; clone_size: .; d_call: .; v_call: TRBV6-4; cdr3_aa: CASRRTVNTGELFF; cdr3_nt: TGTGCCAGCAGAAGGACAGTGAACACCGGGGAGCTGTTTTTT
j_call: TRBJ1-1; clone_size: few; d_call: TRBD1; v_call: TRBV2; cdr3_aa: CASSRDRGNTEAFF; cdr3_nt: TGTGCCAGCAGTCGGGACAGGGGCAACACTGAAGCTTTCTTT
j_call: TRBJ2-7; clone_size: .; d_call: .; v_call: TRBV5-1; cdr3_aa: CASSLAGGQLSYEQYF; cdr3_nt: TGCGCCAGCAGCTTGGCCGGGGGACAGTTATCCTACGAGCAGTACTTC
j_call: TRBJ2-3; clone_size: .; d_call: TRBD1; v_call: TRBV2; cdr3_aa: CASRYRGSTDTQYF; cdr3_nt: TGTGCCAGCAGATACAGGGGGAGCACAGATACGCAGTATTTT
j_call: TRBJ1-5; clone_size: once; d_call: TRBD1; v_call: TRBV4-1; cdr3_aa: CASSLKYTGEWNQPQHF; cdr3_nt: TGCGCCAGCAGCCTTAAATATACAGGGGAGTGGAATCAGCCCCAGCATTTT
j_call: TRBJ1-2; clone_size: .; d_call: .; v_call: TRBV7-2; cdr3_aa: CASSLVVGANNYGYTF; cdr3_nt: TGTGCCAGCAGCTTAGTAGTGGGAGCTAATAACTATGGCTACACCTTC
j_call: TRBJ2-1; clone_size: .; d_call: .; v_call: TRBV27; cdr3_aa: CASIGSVKTYNEQFF; cdr3_nt: TGTGCCAGCATTGGTTCGGTTAAGACCTACAATGAGCAGTTCTTC